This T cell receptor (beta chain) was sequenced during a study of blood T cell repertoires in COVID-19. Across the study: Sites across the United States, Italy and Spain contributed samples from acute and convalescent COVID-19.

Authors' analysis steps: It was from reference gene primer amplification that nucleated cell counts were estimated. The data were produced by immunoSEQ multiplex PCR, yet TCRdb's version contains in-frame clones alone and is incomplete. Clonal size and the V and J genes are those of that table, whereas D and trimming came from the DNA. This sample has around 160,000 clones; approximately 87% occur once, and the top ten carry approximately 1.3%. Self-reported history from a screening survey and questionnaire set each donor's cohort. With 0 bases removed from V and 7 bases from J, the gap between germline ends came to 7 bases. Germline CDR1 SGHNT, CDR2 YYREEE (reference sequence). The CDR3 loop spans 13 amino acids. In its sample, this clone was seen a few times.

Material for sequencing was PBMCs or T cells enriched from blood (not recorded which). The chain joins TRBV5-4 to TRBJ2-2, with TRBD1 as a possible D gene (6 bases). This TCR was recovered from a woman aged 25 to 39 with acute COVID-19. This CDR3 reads CASSLDRDGELFF. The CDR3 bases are TGTGCCAGCAGCTTGGACAGGGACGGGGAGCTGTTTTTT. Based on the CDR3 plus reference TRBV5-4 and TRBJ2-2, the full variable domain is ETGVTQSPTHLIKTRGQQVTLRCSSQSGHNTVSWYQQALGQGPQFIFQYYREEENGRGNFPPRFSGLQFPNYSSELNVNALELDDSALYLCASSLDRDGELFFGEGSRLTVL.